This T cell receptor (beta chain) was observed in a study of Ad26.COV2.S vaccination and SARS-CoV-2 variants (dated by TCRdb to about 2021). For the wider study: Vaccine-arm donors came from COV1001, a multicentre, randomized, double-blind, placebo-controlled phase I-IIa trial of Ad26.COV2.S in healthy adults. The TCR-sequenced set comprised about 32 samples: about 19 Ad26.COV2.S vaccine recipients, 5 placebo recipients and 8 SARS-CoV-2 convalescent individuals. Trial participants were randomized into five groups of five, in which low-dose or high-dose Ad26.COV2.S was given once or twice, or placebo was given on both occasions. Investigators remained blinded to trial group allocation during experiments and outcome assessment. Ad26.COV2.S was given intramuscularly at 5x10^10 or 1x10^11 viral particles, as a single shot or as two shots 56 days apart. TCRbeta repertoire sequencing served as the tool for gauging how specific and how broad the SARS-CoV-2-reactive T cell receptors were following Ad26.COV2.S vaccination. Study-level results and caveats: Substantial breadth of spike-specific CD8+ and CD4+ T cell responses was reported after vaccination. The study was not powered to compare responses between vaccine doses or regimens. Compared with placebo recipients, Ad26.COV2.S recipients showed higher spike-specific TCR breadth (P = 0.0014). It was noted by the authors that total T cell responses may have been underestimated by the TCR breadth and depth analyses. Vaccine and placebo recipients had comparable non-spike TCR breadth, which fits with the vaccine containing only spike.

CDR1 and CDR2, per the germline V gene, are MGHRA and YSYEKL. V is reduced by 3 bases and J by 7 bases, leaving a spacing of 12 bases between them. Its CDR3 holds 14 amino acids, cysteine through phenylalanine. The DNA shown is the 42-base CDR3, in frame from base 1. Reading the label with the study, this specimen's treatment or condition is: 15 to 20 received Ad26.COV2.S at low or high dose, single or two shots; about five received placebo; per-sample allocation not given. Repertoires of vaccine and placebo recipients were sequenced from samples taken on day 63 after the first injection. In Cohort 1b, roughly 26 adults aged 18-55 years were enrolled at a single site in Boston, USA, between 29 July and 7 August 2020. Ad26.COV2.S was a replication-incompetent adenovirus type 26 vector that expressed a prefusion-stabilized SARS-CoV-2 spike protein derived from the original Wuhan strain. TCRbeta CDR3 regions were sequenced with the immunoSEQ Assay. After extraction, genomic DNA underwent amplification by bias-controlled multiplex PCR, followed by high-throughput sequencing. The source study handled its data this way. To quantify the absolute abundance of every unique TCRbeta CDR3 region, sequences were collapsed and filtered. T cell fraction was estimated by normalization of TCRbeta template counts to usable DNA, with usable DNA being measured through amplification of reference genes present in all nucleated cells. Repertoire TCRs were annotated as SARS-CoV-2-specific when V gene, CDR3 amino acid sequence and J gene were exactly matched to a known reactive TCR set. MIRA supplied the reference SARS-CoV-2 TCR set, which was filtered for enrichment in COVID-19-positive ImmuneCODE repertoires so that public or cross-reactive TCRs were removed. Based on the MIRA antigens, annotated TCRs were further analysed at the level of specific ORF or position within ORF. Breadth was defined as the number of annotated unique rearrangements divided by the total number of unique productive rearrangements, and depth was defined as the summed frequency of the annotated unique rearrangements. Two-sided Wilcoxon rank-sum tests were used to compare TCR breadth between groups. TCRdb limited this immuneACCESS table to in-frame rearrangements with V and J called. A share of clones is missing; checked studies link under half to unresolved V genes, and the rest is unexplained. V, J and clone size reflect that table, while D and trimming were determined from the DNA. In this sample the table shows around 350,000 clones, 70% to 90% of which occur a single time. In total, the top ten clones hold around 3.3% of the sample.

As concerns this clone: The clone's antigen remains unknown. Within one base of it there is no much larger clone, and no base qualities were kept.

Recombination connected TRBV4-1 to TRBJ2-2; TRBD2 is possibly the D segment (6 matching bases). The source of this sequence is a person aged 18-65 years who received the Ad26.COV2.S COVID-19 vaccine or a placebo. Sequencing was performed on peripheral blood, taken in a trial of Ad26.COV2.S vaccine versus placebo. The nucleotide sequence reads as follows: TGCGCCAGCAGCCAGCCAGGGAGGAGCGGGGAGCTGTTTTTT. Its translation is CASSQPGRSGELFF.